Listed below are T cell receptor beta chains from one sample, sequenced in a study of T cells in Graves' hyperthyroidism and ophthalmopathy. TCRdb re-analysed the multiplex PCR reads in MiXCR, keeping a single row per CDR3 protein. The sample has roughly 570,000 distinct CDR3 sequences, roughly 46% seen once. Sequencing was done on a sample of peripheral blood or thyroid tissue (not recorded which). The receptors stem from a woman under 30 with Graves' hyperthyroidism. The CDR3 runs from the conserved cysteine through the conserved F or W. D genes are given only for firm matches. Size tells how often a clone was seen (once, few, many) or the class of an expanded clone, and some rows leave it out.

clone size	V gene	J gene	D gene	CDR3 DNA	CDR3 protein
.	TRBV19	TRBJ2-2	.	TGTGCCAGTAGTATACCGGCAGAGTTTACCGGGGAGCTGTTTTTT	CASSIPAEFTGELFF
.	TRBV24-1	TRBJ2-2	TRBD2	TGTGCCACCGGGCTAGCGGGGACCGTAAACACCGGGGAGCTGTTTTTT	CATGLAGTVNTGELFF
.	TRBV18	TRBJ1-1	.	TGTGCCAGCTCACCTAGGGCGCAGATGAACACTGAAGCTTTCTTT	CASSPRAQMNTEAFF
.	TRBV7-6	TRBJ1-5	.	TGTGCCAGCAGCCCCATAGGGTGGGAGCCCCAGCATTTT	CASSPIGWEPQHF
many	TRBV7-2	TRBJ2-7	TRBD2	TGTGCCAGCAGCTTAGTAGCGGGACCGTTGTACGAGCAGTACTTC	CASSLVAGPLYEQYF
many	TRBV29-1	TRBJ1-3	.	TGCAGCGTTGAAATGGCGGAGGCGGACACCATATATTTT	CSVEMAEADTIYF
many	TRBV5-1	TRBJ1-5	TRBD1	TGCGCCAGCAGCTTGGATACAGGGGCTAGTCAGCCCCAGCATTTT	CASSLDTGASQPQHF
few	TRBV2	TRBJ2-5	.	TGTGCCAGCAGTGAGATCGCTAAAGAGACCCAGTACTTC	CASSEIAKETQYF
many	TRBV29-1	TRBJ1-1	.	TGCAGCGTTGTGAAAGAAATGAACACTGAAGCTTTCTTT	CSVVKEMNTEAFF
.	TRBV6-5	TRBJ1-2	.	TGTGCCAGCAGTTACCCCGGTCTTAACATTAACCATGGCTACACCTTC	CASSYPGLNINHGYTF
once	TRBV2	TRBJ2-5	.	TGTGCCAGCAGTGATGGCCCGGAGACCCAGTACTTC	CASSDGPETQYF
.	TRBV20-1	TRBJ1-2	.	TGCAGTGCTAACCGCCGCAGTCCCAGAGGTGATGGCTACACCTTC	CSANRRSPRGDGYTF
many	TRBV5-8	TRBJ1-5	.	TGTGCCAGCACTCAAGGGGGAAAGGGCAATCAGCCCCAGCATTTT	CASTQGGKGNQPQHF
few	TRBV7-9	TRBJ2-5	.	TGTGCCAGCAGCCAAGATAGTAAGGGGTTTCCAGAGACCCAGTACTTC	CASSQDSKGFPETQYF
.	TRBV9	TRBJ2-7	TRBD2	TGTGCCAGCAGCGTCGGGACTAGCGGGCCCATCGGGGAGCAGTACTTC	CASSVGTSGPIGEQYF
few	TRBV7-9	TRBJ1-4	.	TGTGCCAGCAGCTTAGGGACGGAAAAACTGTTTTTT	CASSLGTEKLFF
many	TRBV2	TRBJ1-5	.	TGTGCCACCAGGGGCAGGGAAACCCAGCCCCAGCATTTT	CATRGRETQPQHF
.	TRBV15	TRBJ1-5	.	TGTGCCACCAGCAGAGATTCCCTTGCACAGGGCAATCAGCATTTT	CATSRDSLAQGNQHF
.	TRBV20-1	TRBJ1-5	.	TGCAGTGCTAGAGTCCCCGTGACTAGCGGGAACCAAGAGACCCAGCATTTT	CSARVPVTSGNQETQHF
.	TRBV29-1	TRBJ1-2	.	TGCAGCGTTGAAGATCCGACGGGGAGCTATGGCTACACCTTC	CSVEDPTGSYGYTF
many	TRBV6-6	TRBJ2-7	.	TGTGCCAGCAGTTCCTTAGGGCAGGTGGGCGAGCAGTACTTC	CASSSLGQVGEQYF
.	TRBV20-1	TRBJ2-7	TRBD1	TGCAGTGCTAAGACAGGGGGAGTTTCCGAGCAGTACTTC	CSAKTGGVSEQYF
.	TRBV20-1	TRBJ2-2	.	TGCAGCCACGGGAGAGACACCGGGGAGCTGTTTTTT	CSHGRDTGELFF
many	TRBV4-1	TRBJ2-7	TRBD2	TGCGCCAGCAGCCACCTCTTCGGGAGGAACTACGAGCAGTACTTC	CASSHLFGRNYEQYF
.	TRBV14	TRBJ1-6	.	TGTGCCAGCAGCCAAGTGACCTATAATTCACCCCTCCACTTT	CASSQVTYNSPLHF
few	TRBV24-1	TRBJ2-1	TRBD2	TGTGCCAGCTCACCGCGGACTAGCGGAGGGAATGAGCAGTTCTTC	CASSPRTSGGNEQFF
many	TRBV12-3/TRBV12-4	TRBJ1-2	.	TGTGCCAGCAGTTTGGAAGGCGTACAAGTTTCAACCTATGGCTACACCTTC	CASSLEGVQVSTYGYTF
once	TRBV7-2	TRBJ1-4	TRBD1	TGTGCCAGCAGCTCCCGGACAGGGATGGGGCTTAATGAAAAACTGTTTTTT	CASSSRTGMGLNEKLFF
many	TRBV5-4	TRBJ1-6	TRBD1	TGTGCCAGCAGGTCTGGACAGGGAGGGTCACCCCTCCACTTT	CASRSGQGGSPLHF
few	TRBV11-3	TRBJ1-1	.	TGTGCCAGCAGCTTAGTTCCGATCATGAACACTGAAGCTTTCTTT	CASSLVPIMNTEAFF
many	TRBV3-1	TRBJ2-5	.	TGTGCCAGCAGCCCCCAAGGCGGGCAAGAGGCCCAGTACTTC	CASSPQGGQEAQYF
.	TRBV10-3	TRBJ1-2	.	TGTGCCATCAGTGCGACAGCGCAATATGGCTACACCTTC	CAISATAQYGYTF
once	TRBV12-3/TRBV12-4	TRBJ2-7	TRBD2	TGTGCCACTTCGGGAGGGAACTACGAGCAGTACTTC	CATSGGNYEQYF